This T cell receptor (beta chain) comes out of a study of T cell changes during pregnancy in multiple sclerosis. V gave up 3 bases and J gave up 6 bases, with 15 bases separating them. Germline-derived CDR1 and CDR2 are SGHTA and FQGTGA. CDR3 length: 15 residues. Clones were read by immunoSEQ multiplex PCR, and TCRdb kept only the in-frame ones, dropping some. Here the sample spans 29,000 or so clones, 85% to 95% being singletons. The material was CD8+ T cells from peripheral blood mononuclear cells, obtained before pregnancy. This clonotype was obtained from a female donor with multiple sclerosis, enrolled in a pregnancy study. The chain employs TRBV7-3 and TRBJ2-1; the D is unclear. This CDR3 is CASSFGLAYANEQFF. The CDR3 nucleotides read TGTGCCAGCAGCTTTGGTCTGGCTTACGCCAATGAGCAGTTCTTC.